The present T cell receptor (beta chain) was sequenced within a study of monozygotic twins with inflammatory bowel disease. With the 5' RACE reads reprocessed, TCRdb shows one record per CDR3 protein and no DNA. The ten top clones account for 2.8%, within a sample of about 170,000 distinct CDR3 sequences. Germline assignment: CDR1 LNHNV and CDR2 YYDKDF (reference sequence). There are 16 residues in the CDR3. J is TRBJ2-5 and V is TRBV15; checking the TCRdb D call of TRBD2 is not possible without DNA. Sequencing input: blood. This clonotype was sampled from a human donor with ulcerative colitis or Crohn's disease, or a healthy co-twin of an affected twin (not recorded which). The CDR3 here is CATSRDFGLASETQYF.